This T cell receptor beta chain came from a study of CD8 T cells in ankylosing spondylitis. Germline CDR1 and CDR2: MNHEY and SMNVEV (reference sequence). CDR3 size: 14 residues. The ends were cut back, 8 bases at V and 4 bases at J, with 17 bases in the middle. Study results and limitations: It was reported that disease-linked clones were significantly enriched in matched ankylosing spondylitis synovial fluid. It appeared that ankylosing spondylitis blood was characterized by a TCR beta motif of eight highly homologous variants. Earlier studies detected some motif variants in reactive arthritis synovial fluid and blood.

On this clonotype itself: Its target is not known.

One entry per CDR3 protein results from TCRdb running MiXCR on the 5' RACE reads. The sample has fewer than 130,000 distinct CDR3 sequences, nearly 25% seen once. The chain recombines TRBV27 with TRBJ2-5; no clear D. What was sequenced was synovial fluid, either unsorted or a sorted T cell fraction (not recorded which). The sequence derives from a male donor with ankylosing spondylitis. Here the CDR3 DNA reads TGTGCCAGCGGAAACTCCCAGTTCCCAGAGACCCAGTACTTC. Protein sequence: CASGNSQFPETQYF.